These T cell receptor beta chains were read from a single sample in a study of T cell responses to AZD1222 COVID-19 vaccine. Repertoires were generated with immunoSEQ multiplex PCR, while TCRdb's copy carries only in-frame clones and drops some. The sample yields about 150,000 clones, more than 85% seen once. The sample here was peripheral blood, taken on day 0 of AZD1222 vaccination. The receptors shown here come from an adult in good health. CDR3s include the opening cysteine and the closing phenylalanine or tryptophan. The D gene is left open where the match is weak. The listing skips clone size in some rows; elsewhere it reads once, few, many or a size class.

D gene | clone size | V gene | CDR3 protein
. | . | TRBV28 | CASSLYIPGMSTDTQYF
. | . | TRBV9 | CASSVMGAGDTQYF
TRBD2 | . | TRBV19 | CASSIIRAGLSEQFF
. | . | TRBV7-2 | CASSIPPQSTSYEQYF
TRBD1 | once | TRBV15 | CATYTGGAPYGYTF
. | . | TRBV5-6 | CASSSSSWGQEDF
TRBD1 | . | TRBV7-9 | CASSRPGQGPYEQYF
TRBD2 | . | TRBV27 | CASGLAEYNEQFF
TRBD2 | . | TRBV6-5 | CASSHRASGRYEQYF
. | . | TRBV5-1 | CASSLLLSSYNEQFF
TRBD2 | . | TRBV2 | CAIPGLARNEQFF
TRBD1 | . | TRBV27 | CASSITGVQPQHF
TRBD2 | . | TRBV5-4 | CASSSHSGRAYEQYF
. | . | TRBV19 | CASSIVQGSYEQYF
. | . | TRBV4-1 | CASSQEGPGEQYF
. | once | TRBV5-8 | CASSWGLAHPLDTQYF
TRBD2 | . | TRBV6-5 | CATSPLAASQETQYF
. | . | TRBV5-3 | CARSHGTVNTGELFF
. | once | TRBV5-1 | CASSLDSVQPLHF
. | . | TRBV5-6 | CASSLLDEQFF
TRBD1 | . | TRBV27 | CASQGGGYTF
TRBD1 | . | TRBV29-1 | CSVLTGANSYEQYF
TRBD2 | . | TRBV5-6 | CASSLGTSGRAANIQYF
TRBD1 | once | TRBV27 | CASAVSTGGTEAFF
TRBD1 | once | TRBV19 | CASSTRDRGPAGNTIYF
TRBD1 | . | TRBV28 | CASSYRGQDEKLFF
. | . | TRBV7-2 | CASSRDYGEKLFF
. | . | TRBV28 | CASSLLHLNEAFF
. | . | TRBV5-1 | CASSNPQGSYEQYF
. | . | TRBV9 | CAGPDFGSGYTF
TRBD2 | . | TRBV19 | CASSPRTSGRLGEQYF
. | . | TRBV5-1 | CASSLSGGRQYEQYF
. | . | TRBV28 | CASSPTTGYAFF
TRBD1 | . | TRBV30 | CAWSVGTQGAQYF
. | . | TRBV6-5 | CASTQGSGYTF
TRBD1 | . | TRBV5-4 | CASSRDRDQPQHF
. | . | TRBV6-6 | CASRDQHTNYGYTF
TRBD1 | once | TRBV2 | CASSGDRGGYDTEAFF
TRBD1 | . | TRBV6-1 | CASSASTGETSYEQYF
TRBD1 | . | TRBV23-1 | CASSQSLGTGAPGNTIYF
. | . | TRBV28 | CAAAGVGGGYGEQYF
TRBD2 | . | TRBV28 | CASSTNSGSAYNEQFF
. | . | TRBV5-1 | CASSLLGQLSAEAFF
. | . | TRBV3-1/TRBV3-2 | CASSRGLSSYNEQFF
TRBD1 | . | TRBV6-2/TRBV6-3 | CASSQPQGAEGTQYF
. | . | TRBV5-6 | CASSLASPLYGYTF